This record concerns one T cell receptor (beta chain) sequence. Its antigen remains undetermined. A read error may explain this, as a much larger clone is one base away. Ophthalmopathy patients had moderately to severely active disease, Clinical Activity Score of at least 3, NOSPECS grade of at least 4, and duration under 3 months. Any patient with an uncontrolled infection, another autoimmune disease, pregnancy or lactation was excluded. Clinical symptoms, serum thyroxine and TRAb, thyroid ultrasound, and orbital computed tomography formed the basis for the diagnoses. PBMCs were separated from 10 ml of fresh peripheral blood using Ficoll-Paque density gradient centrifugation. Trizol reagent was used to extract total RNA, and RNA quality was then checked on an Agilent 2100 Bioanalyzer. Based on the germline V gene, the CDR1 and CDR2 sequences are SGHRS and YFSETQ. From its cysteine to its phenylalanine, the CDR3 spans 15 amino acids. Only the CDR3 region is kept as DNA, spanning 45 bases read in frame from base 1.

The data are from a study of T cells in Graves' hyperthyroidism and ophthalmopathy (dated by TCRdb to the late 2010s). Background on the whole study: Peripheral blood samples were taken at the time of initial diagnosis, prior to any treatment. To identify distinguishing TCR V-J signatures, a discovery cohort of some 100 patients was used, comprising some 45 with Graves' ophthalmopathy and approximately 57 with stable Graves' hyperthyroidism. Prospective prediction of ophthalmopathy was tested in an independent validation cohort of fewer than 20 hyperthyroidism patients and some 17 patients who later progressed to ophthalmopathy. The 95 to 100 discovery patients were randomly divided into training and test sets at a 7:3 ratio. In more than 5 Graves' hyperthyroidism patients, the study also compared T-cell repertoires from thyroid tissue with T-cell repertoires from blood. After blood sampling, hyperthyroidism patients were treated with methimazole at a starting dose of 30 mg daily, and ophthalmopathy patients were treated with high-dose intravenous methylprednisolone. According to the paper, TCR Vbeta CDR3 sequencing was carried out on over 130 peripheral blood samples, which came from fewer than 50 ophthalmopathy, under 80 hyperthyroidism and roughly 17 progressor patients.

Amplification of TCR beta CDR3 regions was carried out from RNA transcripts. The TCR CDR3 was subjected to a first round of RT-PCR using the HTBI primer set and the Qiagen OneStep RT-PCR kit. Libraries were constructed in a second round of multiplex PCR, after which size selection and purification were performed. Paired-end sequencing of the libraries was performed with 100 bp reads on an Illumina HiSeq2000. The paper's processing steps were these. SOAPnuke was used to process the raw data, throwing out any read that contained adapters or uncalled bases, had a mean Phred below 15, or lacked an exact constant-primer or identifier match. High-quality paired reads were merged with COPE v1.2.5, and unique nucleotide sequences were defined as clonotypes. MiTCR v1.1 was used to align clonotypes to the IMGT TRBV, TRBD and TRBJ reference segments. Analysis was restricted to V-J combinations with a frequency above 0.0001, which covered just over 98% of repertoires. The TCS score was defined as F50 (clonal expansion) divided by E x V (chaos), with BLOSUM62-based TCRdist calculated between CDR3 peptides within each V-J. Welch's t-statistics and random forest reduced roughly 540 V-J features to 13, which were used in a naive Bayes classifier (R e1071). The raw public reads went through TCRdb reprocessing: fastp at Q25, MiXCR clone calling, in-frame beta chains kept. Entries are consolidated by CDR3 protein sequence, retaining the most common genes and DNA. TCRdb's processing, not the authors', yielded these V and J calls. The table for this sample lists roughly 600,000 distinct CDR3 sequences; about 14% of them were counted only once. The ten biggest clones cover roughly an eighth of the sample.

Summary of the overall study and its limitations: No statistical method was used to fix the sample size in advance, and group allocation was not hidden from the investigators. Most expanded thyroid clonotypes (frequency above 0.001) were also detected in blood, suggesting blood repertoires may reflect thyroid immune responses. In validation, the model predicted progression to ophthalmopathy a median of around six months before onset, with approximately 71% sensitivity and about 72% specificity. In cross-validation, a model built on a 13 V-J signature told ophthalmopathy apart from stable hyperthyroidism with approximately 91% sensitivity and 81% to 82% specificity, and in testing the same model reached 80%/75%.

Here the chain combines TRBV5-1 and TRBJ2-5; 7 central nucleotides agree with TRBD2. The last part of the DNA fits TRBJ2-1 better; the J call may be wrong. The material sequenced was blood. This TCR derives from a woman in her forties or fifties with Graves' ophthalmopathy. The CDR3 protein sequence reads: CASSSETRLAVDQFF. The DNA reads as follows: TGCGCCAGCAGCTCGGAAACAAGACTAGCTGTCGACCAGTTCTTC.